A selection of T cell receptor beta chains follows, all from one sample in a study of patients and donors after allogeneic stem cell transplantation. One entry per CDR3 protein, called by TCRdb with MiXCR from the RT-PCR reads. The sample includes tens of thousands of distinct CDR3 sequences, around 7.9% seen only once; the top ten take roughly 50%. The sequenced material came from blood, either unsorted or a sorted T cell fraction (not recorded which). These receptors all stem from a human donor who was either an allogeneic HSCT recipient or a stem cell or donor lymphocyte infusion donor (not recorded which). It is not recorded whose cells these are; they may come from a transplant donor. CDR3s include the opening cysteine and the closing phenylalanine or tryptophan. The order of the fields is clone size, V gene, J gene, D gene, CDR3 protein, CDR3 DNA. The D gene is left open where the match is weak. The listing skips clone size in some rows; elsewhere it reads once, few, many or a size class.

clone size: many
V gene: TRBV24-1
J gene: TRBJ1-2
D gene: NA
CDR3 protein: CATSDSLGYGYTF
CDR3 DNA: TGTGCCACCAGTGATTCCCTCGGCTATGGCTACACCTTC

clone size: many
V gene: TRBV3-1
J gene: TRBJ2-7
D gene: NA
CDR3 protein: CASSPRQVNEQYF
CDR3 DNA: TGTGCCAGCAGCCCAAGACAGGTAAACGAGCAGTACTTC

clone size: many
V gene: TRBV5-1
J gene: TRBJ2-1
D gene: NA
CDR3 protein: CASSLVAGAYNEQFF
CDR3 DNA: TGCGCCAGCAGCTTGGTGGCAGGGGCCTACAATGAGCAGTTCTTC

clone size: few
V gene: TRBV19
J gene: TRBJ2-1
D gene: NA
CDR3 protein: CASSIDGSSYNEQFF
CDR3 DNA: TGTGCCAGTAGTATAGACGGGAGCTCCTACAATGAGCAGTTCTTC

clone size: NA
V gene: TRBV9
J gene: TRBJ1-6
D gene: TRBD1
CDR3 protein: CASSTSPTGGNSPLHF
CDR3 DNA: TGTGCCAGCAGCACCTCACCGACAGGGGGTAATTCACCCCTCCACTTT

clone size: many
V gene: TRBV15
J gene: TRBJ1-1
D gene: NA
CDR3 protein: CATSREVAVNTEAFF
CDR3 DNA: TGTGCCACCAGCAGAGAAGTGGCGGTGAACACTGAAGCTTTCTTT

clone size: many
V gene: TRBV5-1
J gene: TRBJ1-2
D gene: NA
CDR3 protein: CASSLDRGWYGYTF
CDR3 DNA: TGCGCCAGCAGCTTGGATCGGGGTTGGTATGGCTACACCTTC

clone size: many
V gene: TRBV20-1
J gene: TRBJ2-5
D gene: TRBD1
CDR3 protein: CSAGTGQETQYF
CDR3 DNA: TGCAGTGCCGGGACAGGCCAAGAGACCCAGTACTTC

clone size: few
V gene: TRBV7-9
J gene: TRBJ1-2
D gene: NA
CDR3 protein: CASSFAVPNYGYTF
CDR3 DNA: TGTGCCAGCAGCTTCGCCGTTCCTAACTATGGCTACACCTTC

clone size: few
V gene: TRBV13
J gene: TRBJ2-4
D gene: TRBD1
CDR3 protein: CASSTGGLAKNIQYF
CDR3 DNA: TGTGCCAGCAGTACAGGGGGACTAGCCAAAAACATTCAGTACTTC

clone size: many
V gene: TRBV9
J gene: TRBJ1-1
D gene: NA
CDR3 protein: CASSVSVGTDRAEAFF
CDR3 DNA: TGTGCCAGCAGCGTATCGGTCGGGACGGACCGTGCTGAAGCTTTCTTT

clone size: few
V gene: TRBV5-1
J gene: TRBJ1-6
D gene: NA
CDR3 protein: CASSTGGQSLHF
CDR3 DNA: TGCGCCAGCAGCACTGGTGGCCAGTCCCTCCACTTT

clone size: many
V gene: TRBV3-1
J gene: TRBJ2-1
D gene: TRBD1
CDR3 protein: CASSPRDRTGNEQFF
CDR3 DNA: TGTGCCAGCAGCCCCCGGGACAGGACTGGCAATGAGCAGTTCTTC

clone size: many
V gene: TRBV28
J gene: TRBJ1-5
D gene: TRBD1
CDR3 protein: CASSSPSDRVDQPQHF
CDR3 DNA: TGTGCCAGCAGTTCCCCTTCGGACAGGGTGGATCAGCCCCAGCATTTT

clone size: many
V gene: TRBV5-1
J gene: TRBJ2-5
D gene: NA
CDR3 protein: CASSLFPGTQETQYF
CDR3 DNA: TGCGCCAGCAGCTTGTTTCCGGGTACCCAAGAGACCCAGTACTTC

clone size: few
V gene: TRBV7-9
J gene: TRBJ1-2
D gene: NA
CDR3 protein: CASSLVAGDGYTF
CDR3 DNA: TGTGCCAGCAGCTTAGTAGCAGGGGATGGCTACACCTTC

clone size: NA
V gene: TRBV6-1
J gene: TRBJ2-7
D gene: NA
CDR3 protein: CASTMDPTYEQYF
CDR3 DNA: TGTGCCAGCACAATGGACCCGACCTACGAGCAGTACTTC

clone size: many
V gene: TRBV2
J gene: TRBJ2-5
D gene: TRBD2
CDR3 protein: CASSGGGEETQYF
CDR3 DNA: TGTGCCAGCAGTGGGGGGGGGGAAGAGACCCAGTACTTC

clone size: NA
V gene: TRBV5-5
J gene: TRBJ1-6
D gene: NA
CDR3 protein: CASSPLGVGRGSTLHF
CDR3 DNA: TGTGCCAGCAGCCCGCTCGGGGTTGGCAGGGGAAGCACCCTCCACTTT

clone size: few
V gene: TRBV28
J gene: TRBJ2-3
D gene: TRBD2
CDR3 protein: CASSLTSGRAASMNTQYF
CDR3 DNA: TGTGCCAGCAGTTTAACTAGCGGGAGGGCCGCATCAATGAATACGCAGTATTTT

clone size: NA
V gene: TRBV6-2/TRBV6-3
J gene: TRBJ1-1
D gene: NA
CDR3 protein: CASSYSSVAMNTEAFF
CDR3 DNA: TGTGCCAGCAGTTACTCGAGTGTAGCCATGAACACTGAAGCTTTCTTT

clone size: few
V gene: TRBV2
J gene: TRBJ2-5
D gene: NA
CDR3 protein: CASSEYALETQYF
CDR3 DNA: TGTGCCAGCAGTGAATACGCCCTGGAGACCCAGTACTTC

clone size: medium-sized
V gene: TRBV29-1
J gene: TRBJ2-7
D gene: TRBD2
CDR3 protein: CSVEKGIAGGREEQYF
CDR3 DNA: TGCAGCGTTGAGAAGGGGATTGCGGGAGGCCGTGAGGAGCAGTACTTC

clone size: few
V gene: TRBV7-9
J gene: TRBJ2-5
D gene: NA
CDR3 protein: CASSREETQYF
CDR3 DNA: TGTGCCAGCAGCCGAGAAGAGACCCAGTACTTC

clone size: many
V gene: TRBV18
J gene: TRBJ1-1
D gene: NA
CDR3 protein: CASSPRRGDEAFF
CDR3 DNA: TGTGCCAGCTCACCACGAAGGGGTGATGAAGCTTTCTTT

clone size: NA
V gene: TRBV7-3
J gene: TRBJ2-5
D gene: NA
CDR3 protein: CASSLGQVRETQYF
CDR3 DNA: TGTGCCAGCAGCCTTGGACAAGTAAGGGAGACCCAGTACTTC

clone size: NA
V gene: TRBV3-1
J gene: TRBJ2-5
D gene: NA
CDR3 protein: CASSHRGGETQYF
CDR3 DNA: TGTGCCAGCAGCCACAGGGGGGGAGAGACCCAGTACTTC

clone size: many
V gene: TRBV6-5
J gene: TRBJ2-7
D gene: NA
CDR3 protein: CASGVYEQYF
CDR3 DNA: TGTGCCAGTGGGGTCTACGAGCAGTACTTC

clone size: many
V gene: TRBV12-3/TRBV12-4
J gene: TRBJ2-5
D gene: TRBD1
CDR3 protein: CASSLGQGPETQYF
CDR3 DNA: TGTGCCAGCAGTCTCGGACAGGGCCCGGAGACCCAGTACTTC

clone size: few
V gene: TRBV7-9
J gene: TRBJ2-1
D gene: TRBD2
CDR3 protein: CASSRSGGIYNEQFF
CDR3 DNA: TGTGCCAGCAGCAGGAGCGGGGGGATTTACAATGAGCAGTTCTTC

clone size: many
V gene: TRBV5-6
J gene: TRBJ2-6
D gene: NA
CDR3 protein: CASSLGGSGANVLTF
CDR3 DNA: TGTGCCAGCAGCTTGGGAGGATCTGGGGCCAACGTCCTGACTTTC

clone size: many
V gene: TRBV20-1
J gene: TRBJ2-3
D gene: TRBD2
CDR3 protein: CSATGTSGNTDTQYF
CDR3 DNA: TGCAGTGCAACTGGGACTAGCGGGAACACAGATACGCAGTATTTT

clone size: few
V gene: TRBV25-1
J gene: TRBJ1-1
D gene: NA
CDR3 protein: CASSESGGRNTEAFF
CDR3 DNA: TGTGCCAGCAGTGAGAGCGGGGGCCGGAACACTGAAGCTTTCTTT

clone size: many
V gene: TRBV29-1
J gene: TRBJ2-1
D gene: NA
CDR3 protein: CSALTREAEQFF
CDR3 DNA: TGCAGCGCACTAACTAGGGAGGCTGAGCAGTTCTTC

clone size: NA
V gene: TRBV7-9
J gene: TRBJ2-2
D gene: TRBD2
CDR3 protein: CASSLNVGGSTGELFF
CDR3 DNA: TGTGCCAGCAGCTTAAATGTGGGGGGGAGCACCGGGGAGCTGTTTTTT

clone size: few
V gene: TRBV10-2
J gene: TRBJ1-5
D gene: NA
CDR3 protein: CASKRDSNQPQHF
CDR3 DNA: TGCGCCAGCAAGAGGGATAGCAATCAGCCCCAGCATTTT

clone size: many
V gene: TRBV6-1
J gene: TRBJ2-3
D gene: NA
CDR3 protein: CASSPGVSTDTQYF
CDR3 DNA: TGTGCCAGCAGTCCAGGAGTTAGCACAGATACGCAGTATTTT

clone size: few
V gene: TRBV4-2
J gene: TRBJ2-4
D gene: NA
CDR3 protein: CASSQGYRSAKNIQYF
CDR3 DNA: TGTGCCAGCAGCCAAGGCTATAGATCGGCCAAAAACATTCAGTACTTC

clone size: NA
V gene: TRBV21-1
J gene: TRBJ2-7
D gene: NA
CDR3 protein: CAVCSGGARSDEQYF
CDR3 DNA: TGTGCTGTGTGTAGCGGGGGGGCCAGGTCGGACGAGCAGTACTTC

clone size: many
V gene: TRBV15
J gene: TRBJ2-2
D gene: NA
CDR3 protein: CATSRDLGGAAGELFF
CDR3 DNA: TGTGCCACCAGCAGGGACCTTGGTGGGGCGGCCGGGGAGCTGTTTTTT

clone size: many
V gene: TRBV10-2
J gene: TRBJ1-6
D gene: TRBD1
CDR3 protein: CATRDRDNSPLHF
CDR3 DNA: TGCGCCACCCGAGACAGGGATAATTCACCCCTCCACTTT

clone size: many
V gene: TRBV11-1
J gene: TRBJ2-1
D gene: TRBD2
CDR3 protein: CASSADPGTSGFSYNEQFF
CDR3 DNA: TGTGCCAGCAGCGCAGATCCCGGGACTAGCGGGTTCTCCTACAATGAGCAGTTCTTC

clone size: few
V gene: TRBV5-1
J gene: TRBJ2-5
D gene: TRBD1
CDR3 protein: CASSLNGQGGETQYF
CDR3 DNA: TGCGCCAGCAGCTTAAACGGACAGGGAGGAGAGACCCAGTACTTC

clone size: few
V gene: TRBV7-9
J gene: TRBJ1-5
D gene: TRBD1
CDR3 protein: CASSSSGQEGTQPQHF
CDR3 DNA: TGTGCCAGCAGCTCCTCTGGACAGGAAGGAACTCAGCCCCAGCATTTT

clone size: NA
V gene: TRBV3-1
J gene: TRBJ2-5
D gene: TRBD1
CDR3 protein: CASSQDPGTVPSERETQYF
CDR3 DNA: TGTGCCAGCAGCCAAGATCCGGGGACAGTCCCGTCGGAGAGAGAGACCCAGTACTTC

clone size: NA
V gene: TRBV6-5
J gene: TRBJ2-7
D gene: TRBD1
CDR3 protein: CASSYLLGTVDLYEQYF
CDR3 DNA: TGTGCCAGCAGTTACCTACTTGGGACAGTCGATCTCTACGAGCAGTACTTC

clone size: once
V gene: TRBV11-1
J gene: TRBJ2-6
D gene: NA
CDR3 protein: CASRYLGQVLSGANVLTF
CDR3 DNA: TGTGCCAGCAGGTACCTGGGCCAAGTACTCTCTGGGGCCAACGTCCTGACTTTC

clone size: few
V gene: TRBV5-1
J gene: TRBJ2-3
D gene: NA
CDR3 protein: CASSQGGPADTQYF
CDR3 DNA: TGCGCCAGCAGTCAAGGGGGGCCGGCAGATACGCAGTATTTT

clone size: many
V gene: TRBV18
J gene: TRBJ2-5
D gene: TRBD1
CDR3 protein: CASSVTGTGIQETQYF
CDR3 DNA: TGTGCCAGCTCAGTCACCGGGACAGGGATTCAAGAGACCCAGTACTTC

clone size: few
V gene: TRBV7-9
J gene: TRBJ1-2
D gene: NA
CDR3 protein: CASSWTGTYYGYTF
CDR3 DNA: TGTGCCAGCAGCTGGACCGGGACATACTATGGCTACACCTTC

clone size: NA
V gene: TRBV6-4
J gene: TRBJ1-6
D gene: NA
CDR3 protein: CASSDSGDTRSPLHF
CDR3 DNA: TGTGCCAGCAGTGACTCGGGAGACACACGTTCACCCCTCCACTTT

clone size: NA
V gene: TRBV10-2
J gene: TRBJ2-1
D gene: NA
CDR3 protein: CASSSPGHTPSEQFF
CDR3 DNA: TGCGCCAGCAGTTCCCCGGGCCATACTCCCAGTGAGCAGTTCTTC

clone size: many
V gene: TRBV5-1
J gene: TRBJ2-1
D gene: NA
CDR3 protein: CASSQTGQTYNEQFF
CDR3 DNA: TGCGCCAGCAGCCAAACGGGACAAACCTACAATGAGCAGTTCTTC